This TCR beta chain was captured by sequencing in a study of blood T cell repertoires in COVID-19. Sequencing used immunoSEQ multiplex PCR; TCRdb keeps in-frame clones, though not all of them. The data contain about 250,000 clones, about 88% of them singletons. V was pared by 6 bases and J by 7 bases, with 15 bases between. This CDR3 has 13 amino acids. CDR1 is MDHEN, CDR2 SYDVKM, per germline. The rearrangement joins TRBV28 to TRBJ1-1; possible D gene TRBD1, 5 bases. Sequenced material: PBMCs or T cells enriched from blood (not recorded which). This sequence was found in a woman in her forties or fifties who had recovered from COVID-19. CDR3 DNA sequence: TGTGCCAGCAGCACGGGGGGGTTGGTTGAAGCTTTCTTT. Protein: CASSTGGLVEAFF.